This TCR beta chain was sequenced for a study of T-cell reconstitution after alpha-beta-depleted transplantation in children. Study-wide findings and caveats: Reportedly, alpha-beta T cells present about two months post-transplant originated from several hundred expanded clones of graft origin. Newly produced T cells mostly accounted for T-cell counts and diversity one year post-transplant.

The ends were cut back, 4 bases at V and 4 bases at J, with 13 bases in the middle. The CDR3 contains 16 residues. CDR1 KGHDR and CDR2 SFDVKD come from the germline V gene. TCRbeta library construction was performed incorporating unique molecular identifiers. TCRdb redid the calling of the PCR reads with MiXCR, one entry per CDR3 protein. Of about 980,000 distinct CDR3 sequences in the sample, around 30% were seen once. This clonotype occurred a few times. The antigen remains undetermined. The starting material was PBMCs, mostly from graft donor cells, obtained 360 days after TCRalphabeta/CD19-depleted stem cell transplant. This clonotype was sampled from a boy younger than two who had a stem cell transplant for SCID, so the T cells may come from the graft donor. The V and J genes are TRBV24-1 and TRBJ2-6; D unclear. CDR3 sequence reads: CATSDPHREGANVLTF. DNA for the CDR3: TGTGCCACCAGTGACCCCCACAGAGAAGGGGCCAACGTCCTGACTTTC.